The sequence of this TCR beta chain was determined in a study of shared clonotypes between healthy human individuals. CDR1 is SGHTA and CDR2 is FQGNSA in the germline V gene. The V end was cut by 5 bases, the J end by 3 bases, with 10 bases between. CDR3 length: 14 residues. Replicate PCRs for sorted subsets used 200 to 250 ng DNA; this equaled 25,000 to 35,000 T cell genomes. Assay: immunoSEQ multiplex PCR; the TCRdb copy retains only in-frame clones and omits some. The table records over 2 million clones, 85% to 95% of them present only once. This clone was detected once. Sequencing was performed on naive CD4+ T cells from PBMCs. The sample's subset: CD45RA+ positively selected. The J gene is TRBJ2-2, the V gene TRBV7-2, with D hard to call. The receptor was isolated from a man aged 18-30 years in good health. Some clones in this sample may be carry-over from other donors' samples. The CDR3 loop reads CASSQRSYTGELFF. The CDR3 DNA reads TGTGCCAGCAGCCAACGGTCGTACACCGGGGAGCTGTTTTTT.